The T cell receptor beta chain described here comes from a study of identical twins. Study-wide findings and caveats: For out-of-frame alpha sequences shared by twins, low generation probability was in excess. There were fewer insertions in abundant cord blood beta clonotypes, but memory repertoires showed no such pattern.

One entry per CDR3 protein results from TCRdb running MiXCR on the 5' RACE reads. The sample contains a few hundred thousand distinct CDR3 sequences, approximately 8.3% of which appear only once. The CDR3 is 16 amino acids. Germline CDR1 and CDR2: LGHNA and YNFKEQ. V lost 2 bases and J lost 2; bases outside the gene matches: 6. This clonotype was seen a few times. As yet, its antigen is unknown. Separately, the same data were catalogued under a study of yellow fever vaccine responses in identical twins.

Sequenced material: CD8+ T cells sorted from blood. The V gene is TRBV4-2, the J gene TRBJ2-5, with 9 bases that match TRBD1. The receptor comes from a woman between 18 and 29 years old in good health. CDR3 protein: CASSQLDRGPQETQYF. CDR3 in DNA: TGTGCCAGCAGCCAATTGGACAGGGGCCCGCAAGAGACCCAGTACTTC.